The 31 T cell receptor beta chains reported below all come from one sample, sequenced in a study of blood T cell repertoires in COVID-19. Profiled with immunoSEQ multiplex PCR; TCRdb holds only in-frame clones, not every one. In the table there are about 55,000 clones, roughly 85% of which are singletons. The sequencing input was peripheral blood. The source of these receptors is a human donor in a cohort sampled during active COVID-19.

The chain is built from TRBV3-1 (or the pseudogene TRBV3-2) and TRBJ1-2, with D perhaps matching TRBD1 (6 bases). Germline CDR1 reads LGHDT; CDR2 reads YNNKEL (reference sequence). The V end lost 0 bases, the J end lost 6 bases, and 11 bases lay between the germline ends. The CDR3 extends over 14 amino acids. The CDR3 sequence: CASSQDLGANGYTF. The DNA for the CDR3 is TGTGCCAGCAGCCAAGATTTGGGGGCTAATGGCTACACCTTC.

V and J are TRBV27 and TRBJ1-2; 7 bases match TRBD1. CDR1 MNHEY and CDR2 SMNVEV come from the germline V gene (reference sequence). J was trimmed by 4 bases and V by 8 bases; bases with no gene match: 16. The CDR3 sequence is 16 residues long. Written as DNA, the CDR3 is TGTGCCAGCTGGGGGCCTAGAACAGGGGATCCCTATGGCTACACCTTC. Translated, it gives CASWGPRTGDPYGYTF.

The gene calls are TRBV6-5 and TRBJ1-3, with a tentative D call TRBD1 (5 bases). Trimming removed 4 bases at V and 8 bases at J, with 6 bases between. CDR3 length: 11 residues. Germline assignment: CDR1 MNHEY and CDR2 SVGAGI. The CDR3 loop is CASSWGDTIYF. Written as DNA, the CDR3 is TGTGCCAGCAGTTGGGGGGACACCATATATTTT.

The rearrangement links TRBV3-1 (or the pseudogene TRBV3-2) to TRBJ2-2; no firm D call. The CDR3 totals 12 residues. Germline V gene data show CDR1 as LGHDT and CDR2 as YNNKEL (reference sequence). The V and J ends lost 0 bases and 7 bases respectively, with 3 bases between them. The CDR3, as DNA: TGTGCCAGCAGCCAAGATCGCGGGGAGCTGTTTTTT. This translates into CASSQDRGELFF.

The chain is built from TRBV7-8 and TRBJ2-7, with 7 bases lining up with TRBD2. V trimming: 2 bases; J trimming: 6 bases; junction bases outside the gene matches: 7. The CDR3 sequence is 14 residues long. Germline-derived CDR1 and CDR2 are SGHVS and FQNEAQ. The DNA of the CDR3 is TGTGCCAGCAGCTTATTGACTAGCTCTGGCGAGCAGTACTTC. It translates to CASSLLTSSGEQYF.

The chain couples TRBV5-1 to TRBJ2-7; 10 bases fit TRBD2. Germline-derived CDR1 and CDR2 are SGHRS and YFSETQ. V lost 2 bases to trimming and J lost 12 bases; unmatched junction nucleotides: 11. The CDR3 covers 14 residues. The CDR3 reads CASSLSGTSVQPYF. CDR3 nucleotide sequence: TGCGCCAGCAGCTTATCCGGGACTAGCGTACAGCCGTACTTC.

V gene TRBV11-3 combines with J gene TRBJ2-1; tentative D call: TRBD1 (5 bases). Trimming stripped 1 base from V and 10 bases from J, with 14 bases between. Germline V gives CDR1 SGHNT, CDR2 YENEEA. The CDR3 runs to 14 residues. In nucleotides, the CDR3 is TGTGCCAGCAGCTTAGGAGGTAGACAGACCGAGCAGTTCTTC. Protein sequence: CASSLGGRQTEQFF.

This rearrangement joins TRBV11-2 to TRBJ2-7; 8 bases match TRBD2. Germline CDR1 and CDR2: SGHAT and FQNNGV. The CDR3 has 14 amino acids. The J segment lost 3 bases and the V segment lost 5 bases, leaving 6 bases of the junction unmatched. In DNA, the CDR3 is TGTGCCAGCAGCACCGGGACTAGTTTCTACGAGCAGTACTTC. Its translation: CASSTGTSFYEQYF.

This clone showed up just once. This chain links TRBV29-1 with TRBJ1-1; D not resolved. This CDR3 has 12 residues. The V gene lost 5 bases and the J gene lost 5 bases, with 12 bases spanning the gap. Per the germline V gene, CDR1 is SQVTM and CDR2 is ANQGSEA. This CDR3 is CSVKSVGTEAFF. The CDR3 DNA is TGCAGCGTTAAATCCGTCGGGACTGAAGCTTTCTTT. The full variable domain, in which reference TRBV29-1 and TRBJ1-1 provide the parts outside the CDR3, is SAVISQKPSRDICQRGTSLTIQCQVDSQVTMMFWYRQQPGQSLTLIATANQGSEATYESGFVIDKFPISRPNLTFSTLTVSNMSPEDSSIYLCSVKSVGTEAFFGQGTRLTVV.

The chain couples TRBV5-8 to TRBJ2-5; 7 bases are a match to TRBD2. CDR1 and CDR2 from the germline V gene are SGHTS and YDEGEE. V was pared by 6 bases and J by 7 bases, with 18 bases of the junction left unmatched. The CDR3 loop spans 16 amino acids. CDR3 DNA sequence: TGTGCCAGCACCTACCGGCAGCGAACGCGCGGGGGGACCCAGTACTTC. Translation gives CASTYRQRTRGGTQYF.

The genes are TRBV5-5 and TRBJ2-6, with D unclear. Germline lookup yields CDR1 SGHKS and CDR2 YYEKEE (reference sequence). Trimming left V 0 bases short and J 7 bases short, with 14 bases between. The CDR3 sequence is 16 residues long. CDR3 DNA sequence: TGTGCCAGCAGCTTGGGGCCCTCGGGTGGTGCCAACGTCCTGACTTTC. Protein sequence: CASSLGPSGGANVLTF.

This clone was counted only a few times. This chain connects TRBV7-9 to TRBJ1-4, with D uncertain. The CDR3 contains 14 residues. V lost 5 bases and J 3 bases, leaving 10 bases between the germline ends. The germline V gene encodes CDR1 SEHNR and CDR2 FQNEAQ (reference sequence). The CDR3, as DNA: TGTGCCAGCAGCGCCGGACTAGCTAATGAAAAACTGTTTTTT. Protein: CASSAGLANEKLFF.

The chain uses TRBV6-5 and TRBJ1-1; tentative D call: TRBD1 (5 bases). This CDR3 has 13 residues. Per the germline V gene, CDR1 is MNHEY and CDR2 is SVGAGI. V shed 2 bases and J shed 4 bases, with 8 bases lying between them. This chain's CDR3 is CASSYGGGTEAFF. The DNA of the CDR3 is TGTGCCAGCAGTTACGGGGGGGGCACTGAAGCTTTCTTT.

The V call is TRBV3-1 (or the pseudogene TRBV3-2), the J call TRBJ2-2; 8 bases are a match to TRBD1. Germline trimming cut 6 bases from V and 1 base from J; bases unmatched to any gene: 7. CDR1 and CDR2 (germline): LGHDT, YNNKEL (reference sequence). CDR3 size: 16 residues. Written as DNA, the CDR3 is TGTGCCAGCAGTAGACGACAGGGGTTGAACACCGGGGAGCTGTTTTTT. Its protein is CASSRRQGLNTGELFF.

This chain connects TRBV6-5 to TRBJ2-7; D is ambiguous. The germline V gene has CDR1 MNHEY and CDR2 SVGAGI. The CDR3 spans 11 residues. Trimming pared 4 bases from V and 9 bases from J, leaving 10 bases between. CDR3 nucleotide sequence: TGTGCCAGCAGTTCCCGCAGTGCGCAGTACTTC. It translates to CASSSRSAQYF.

V is TRBV19 and J is TRBJ2-5; 8 bases line up with TRBD2. J was trimmed by 5 bases and V by 8 bases; bases with no gene match: 7. The CDR3 covers 13 residues. From germline, CDR1 is LNHDA and CDR2 SQIVND (reference sequence). The CDR3 is CASHSSGSETQYF. CDR3 nucleotide sequence: TGTGCCAGTCATTCGAGCGGGAGTGAGACCCAGTACTTC.

The genes are TRBV30 and TRBJ1-3; D not resolved. The V gene lost 8 bases and the J gene lost 10 bases, with 18 bases spanning the gap. This CDR3 contains 12 residues. Germline loops: CDR1 GTSNPN, CDR2 SVGIG (reference sequence). CDR3 protein: CARRGGGRTIYF. CDR3 nucleotides: TGTGCCCGGCGGGGAGGCGGGCGGACCATATATTTT.

Note on this clone: This sample also contains other DNA sequences that code for the same CDR3. The rearrangement joins TRBV2 to TRBJ1-1, with D perhaps TRBD1 (5 bases). CDR1 and CDR2 (germline): SNHLY, FYNNEI. Trimming cost V 6 bases and J 1 base, with 9 bases left between them. The CDR3 has 13 amino acids. In DNA, the CDR3 is TGTGCCAGCAGAGCTGACAGGAACACTGAAGCTTTCTTT. It encodes CASRADRNTEAFF.

This chain uses TRBV6-4 with TRBJ2-1; 8 bases match TRBD1. The CDR3 contains 15 residues. CDR1 and CDR2 from the germline V gene are MRHNA and SNTAGT. The V gene end was trimmed by 0 bases and the J gene end by 8 bases; junction bases not matched to a gene: 6. In DNA form, the CDR3 reads TGTGCCAGCAGTGACTCGGGGGGACAGGCCGATGAGCAGTTCTTC. It translates to CASSDSGGQADEQFF.

The genes are TRBV4-2 and TRBJ2-7; 11 bases match TRBD2. Germline trimming cut 4 bases from V and 0 bases from J; bases unmatched to any gene: 8. This CDR3 comprises 17 residues. Germline-derived CDR1 and CDR2 are LGHNA and YNFKEQ. In DNA form, the CDR3 reads TGTGCCAGCAGCCCCCTCCAGGGACTAGCGGCCTCCTACGAGCAGTACTTC. This codes for CASSPLQGLAASYEQYF.

This clone was seen only once. The chain recombines TRBV5-1 with TRBJ1-1; TRBD1 might be the D (6 bases). V shed 5 bases and J shed 1 base, with 12 bases lying between them. The CDR3 runs to 14 residues. CDR1 SGHRS and CDR2 YFSETQ come from the germline V gene. In nucleotides, the CDR3 is TGCGCCAGCAGGCGAGGCAGGGGGAACACTGAAGCTTTCTTT. This gives the protein CASRRGRGNTEAFF.

The chain couples TRBV5-1 to TRBJ1-2, with 7 bases lining up with TRBD1. The junction had 4 bases not matched to a gene; V was cut back by 0 bases and J by 2 bases. Germline V CDR1 and CDR2: SGHRS, YFSETQ. The CDR3 loop spans 15 amino acids. Here the CDR3 DNA reads TGCGCCAGCAGCTTGGGGGACAGAAACAACTATGGCTACACCTTC. Its translation is CASSLGDRNNYGYTF.

In this sample, this clone turned up once. The chain uses TRBV5-1 and TRBJ1-3; 7 nucleotides align to TRBD1. Germline CDR1 reads SGHRS; CDR2 reads YFSETQ. The V and J ends lost 4 bases and 0 bases, in that order; junction bases with no gene match: 4. The CDR3 spans 15 residues. CDR3 residues: CASSPWDSSGNTIYF. In DNA form, the CDR3 reads TGCGCCAGCAGCCCCTGGGACAGCTCTGGAAACACCATATATTTT.

The genes are TRBV5-3 and TRBJ2-1; 14 bases align to TRBD2. Being an ORF, TRBV5-3 has a function that is uncertain. CDR3 length: 18 residues. V was clipped by 4 bases and J by 0 bases; unmatched bases: 6. CDR3 nucleotide sequence: TGTGCCAGAAGCCTCGGGACTAGCGGGAGTCTCTCCTACAATGAGCAGTTCTTC. Translation: CARSLGTSGSLSYNEQFF.

The rearrangement joins TRBV6-5 to TRBJ1-4; D unresolved. Trimming left V 2 bases short and J 0 bases short, with 4 bases between. The CDR3 length is 14 residues. Per the germline V gene, CDR1 is MNHEY and CDR2 is SVGAGI. CDR3 sequence reads: CASSYSATNEKLFF. Written as DNA, the CDR3 is TGTGCCAGCAGTTACAGCGCAACTAATGAAAAACTGTTTTTT.

The chain uses TRBV7-6 and TRBJ2-1; possible D gene TRBD1, 5 bases. CDR1 and CDR2 (germline): SGHVS, FNYEAQ. V lost 4 bases, J lost 8 bases, and 6 bases lay in between. The CDR3 has 11 amino acids. This chain's CDR3 is CASSSGHEQFF. As DNA, the CDR3 is TGTGCCAGCAGCTCAGGGCATGAGCAGTTCTTC.

V gene TRBV11-3 combines with J gene TRBJ2-2; 14 nucleotides match TRBD2. CDR1 is SGHNT and CDR2 is YENEEA in the germline V gene. The trim removed 3 bases at V and 4 bases at J, leaving 4 bases unmatched. The length of the CDR3 is 17 residues. The CDR3 protein is CASSLGTSGSSTGELFF. In DNA, the CDR3 is TGTGCCAGCAGCTTGGGGACTAGCGGGAGTTCCACCGGGGAGCTGTTTTTT. The whole variable domain, filled in from reference TRBV11-3 and TRBJ2-2, reads EAGVVQSPRYKIIEKKQPVAFWCNPISGHNTLYWYLQNLGQGPELLIRYENEEAVDDSQLPKDRFSAERLKGVDSTLKIQPAELGDSAVYLCASSLGTSGSSTGELFFGEGSRLTVL.

The V call is TRBV5-1, the J call TRBJ1-6; D unclear. The V end lost 10 bases, the J end lost 10 bases, and 18 bases lay between the germline ends. Germline-derived CDR1 and CDR2 are SGHRS and YFSETQ. The CDR3 totals 13 residues. In nucleotides, the CDR3 is TGCGCCCGCGTCTTTCCCAACGGGTCACCCCTCCACTTT. Its translation: CARVFPNGSPLHF.

Comments on this clone: One end of the junction is discordant with germline, which a read error may explain. DNA of the CDR3: TGTGCTAGCAGCTTAGTAGGGGACAGGGTTGCAGATACGCAGTATTTT. It translates to CASSLVGDRVADTQYF. J is TRBJ2-3 and V is TRBV7-7; the match to TRBD1 covers 9 bases. The germline V gene has CDR1 SSHAT and CDR2 FNYEAQ (reference sequence). This CDR3 comprises 16 residues.

The gene calls are TRBV19 and TRBJ2-7; 7 positions match TRBD2. This CDR3 has 16 residues. V trimming: 3 bases; J trimming: 2 bases; junction bases outside the gene matches: 10. Germline values: CDR1 LNHDA, CDR2 SQIVND (reference sequence). The DNA of the CDR3 is TGTGCCAGTAGTATCGTGGGAGGGCGGCCGCCCTACGAGCAGTACTTC. As protein: CASSIVGGRPPYEQYF.

V usage is TRBV30 and J usage is TRBJ2-1; D remains unclear. Germline CDR1 and CDR2: GTSNPN and SVGIG (reference sequence). Trimming stripped 1 base from V and 0 bases from J, with 10 bases between. The CDR3 covers 15 residues. CDR3 DNA: TGTGCCTGGAGTGGCTCCAAGAGCTCCTACAATGAGCAGTTCTTC. Translated, it gives CAWSGSKSSYNEQFF.